In this sample, the clone carrying this T cell receptor beta chain turned up a few times. Its antigen is as yet unknown. Germline values: CDR1 ENHRY, CDR2 SYGVKD. V lost 6 bases, J lost 8 bases, and 11 bases lay in between. The CDR3 contains 12 residues. Healthy bone marrow donors formed the donor group. 13 Jbeta primers and 60 Vbeta primers were used for the PCR. Assay: immunoSEQ multiplex PCR; the TCRdb copy retains only in-frame clones and omits some. Of under 150,000 clones listed, roughly a tenth are singletons. These data are taken from a study of cytomegalovirus exposure and HLA in healthy donors. For the study at large: There were approximately 85 million unique TCRs (from HLA-typed donors) in an early data release.

Study-wide results and limits: A previous analysis found most TCR beta V segments productive roughly 87% or roughly 30% of the time. On later analysis, the bulk of CMV-associated TCR beta chains appeared to be HLA-restricted.

Material for sequencing was PBMCs. This clonotype was obtained from a man aged 30-40 years in good health and CMV-seronegative. This chain uses TRBV10-3 with TRBJ2-1, with a weak D call TRBD1 (5 bases). CDR3 amino acids: CAISYQGDEQFF. The DNA of the CDR3 is TGTGCCATCAGCTACCAGGGTGATGAGCAGTTCTTC.